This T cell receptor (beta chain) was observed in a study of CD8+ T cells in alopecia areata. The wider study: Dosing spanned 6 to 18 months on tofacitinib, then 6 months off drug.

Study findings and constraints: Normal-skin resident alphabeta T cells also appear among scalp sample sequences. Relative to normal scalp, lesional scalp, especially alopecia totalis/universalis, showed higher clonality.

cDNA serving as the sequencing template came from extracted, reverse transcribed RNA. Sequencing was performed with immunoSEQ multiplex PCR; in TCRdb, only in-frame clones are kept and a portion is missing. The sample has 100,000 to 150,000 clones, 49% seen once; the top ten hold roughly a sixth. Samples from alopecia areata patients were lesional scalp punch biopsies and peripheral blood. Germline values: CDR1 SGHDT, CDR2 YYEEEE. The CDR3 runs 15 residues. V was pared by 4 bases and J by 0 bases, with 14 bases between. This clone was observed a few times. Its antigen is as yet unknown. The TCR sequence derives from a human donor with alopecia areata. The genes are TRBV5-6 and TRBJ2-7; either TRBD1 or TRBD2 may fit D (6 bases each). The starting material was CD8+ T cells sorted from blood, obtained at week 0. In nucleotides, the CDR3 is TGTGCCAGCAGCGGCGGGACACTGAGCTCCTACGAGCAGTACTTC. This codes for CASSGGTLSSYEQYF. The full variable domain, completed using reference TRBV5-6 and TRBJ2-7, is DAGVTQSPTHLIKTRGQQVTLRCSPKSGHDTVSWYQQALGQGPQFIFQYYEEEERQRGNFPDRFSGHQFPNYSSELNVNALLLGDSALYLCASSGGTLSSYEQYFGPGTRLTVT.